This T cell receptor (beta chain) was sequenced for a study of shared clonotypes between healthy human individuals. About the research overall: Plates per donor: three CD4 naive, three CD4 memory, two CD8 naive, one CD8 memory. Study-wide results and limits: Owing to a small donor count, the genetic and exposure-history diversity represented was limited.

A word on this clone: The antigen remains undetermined.

Sequenced by immunoSEQ multiplex PCR; TCRdb stores in-frame clones only, minus some. The data show roughly 1,100,000 clones, with roughly 70% seen just once and about 1.5% held by the top ten. The CDR3 extends over 13 amino acids. Germline V gene data show CDR1 as LNHDA and CDR2 as SQIVND (reference sequence). Trimming took off 5 bases at V and 6 bases at J, with 11 bases between the two ends. This rearrangement joins TRBV19 to TRBJ1-5, with a weak D call TRBD1 (5 bases). Source material: memory CD4+ T cells sorted from blood. Stated subset: CD45RA-negative fraction. The clonotype comes from a man aged 18 to 29 in good health. The CDR3 coding sequence is TGTGCCAGTAGTCTACAGGCGGGTCAGCCCCAGCATTTT. Residues: CASSLQAGQPQHF.